This T cell receptor beta chain was profiled in a study of blood T cell repertoires in COVID-19. Turning to the study itself: Acute-phase and convalescent COVID-19 samples originated in the United States, Italy and Spain.

Sequencing used immunoSEQ multiplex PCR; TCRdb keeps in-frame clones, though not all of them. Of fewer than 250,000 clones in the sample, more than 75% were seen once. Per germline, CDR1 SNHLY and CDR2 FYNNEI. Germline trimming cut 6 bases from V and 3 bases from J; bases unmatched to any gene: 5. There are 16 residues in the CDR3. Seattle-derived patients entered the study during active infection and were followed longitudinally. The sequencing input was peripheral blood. The sequence was obtained from a man aged 50-60 years with COVID-19, enrolled during active disease. The genes are TRBV2 and TRBJ2-3; 14 bases match TRBD2. The CDR3 region has the DNA TGTGCCAGCAGCCTAAGGACTAGCGGGGGGACAGATACGCAGTATTTT. Translated: CASSLRTSGGTDTQYF. The entire variable domain, with the rest obtained from reference TRBV2 and TRBJ2-3, is as follows: EPEVTQTPSHQVTQMGQEVILRCVPISNHLYFYWYRQILGQKVEFLVSFYNNEISEKSEIFDDQFSVERPDGSNFTLKIRSTKLEDSAMYFCASSLRTSGGTDTQYFGPGTRLTVL.